A selection of T cell receptor beta chains follows, all from one sample in a study of T cell changes during pregnancy in multiple sclerosis. Profiling relied on immunoSEQ multiplex PCR, and the TCRdb table lists in-frame clones only, not all of them. This table has about 50,000 clones, roughly nine tenths appearing once. This sample comprised CD4+ T cells from peripheral blood mononuclear cells, obtained before pregnancy. These receptors all come from a female donor with multiple sclerosis, enrolled in a pregnancy study. Each CDR3 is given with its conserved first and last residue. A D gene is named only where the DNA matches it firmly. Clone size is given for some rows only: seen once, a few or many times, or a class if the clone is expanded.

v_call: TRBV11-2
clone_size: NA
d_call: NA
j_call: TRBJ2-3
cdr3_nt: TGTGCCAGCAGCGGCTATCGGGGATCAGAGGCACCAGATACGCAGTATTTT
cdr3_aa: CASSGYRGSEAPDTQYF

v_call: TRBV29-1
clone_size: NA
d_call: NA
j_call: TRBJ2-3
cdr3_nt: TGCAGCGTTGAGCCCCCTAGGGGCAGTCCCAGAGATACGCAGTATTTT
cdr3_aa: CSVEPPRGSPRDTQYF

v_call: TRBV28
clone_size: NA
d_call: TRBD2
j_call: TRBJ2-7
cdr3_nt: TGTGCCTCCAACCAGCGGGAGTTTAGCAAAAAGCTCTACGAGCAGTACTTC
cdr3_aa: CASNQREFSKKLYEQYF

v_call: TRBV19
clone_size: NA
d_call: TRBD2
j_call: TRBJ2-1
cdr3_nt: TGTGCCAGTAGTACTACCGGGACTATGCTATTGTTCTTC
cdr3_aa: CASSTTGTMLLFF

v_call: TRBV6-1
clone_size: NA
d_call: NA
j_call: TRBJ1-2
cdr3_nt: TGTGCCAGCAGTGAAACCGTACCGGGACGGTGGGACTCTAACTATGGCTACACCTTC
cdr3_aa: CASSETVPGRWDSNYGYTF

v_call: TRBV6-1
clone_size: NA
d_call: NA
j_call: TRBJ2-5
cdr3_nt: TGTGCCAGCAGAGTGAGGGCCACAGAGACCCAGTACTTC
cdr3_aa: CASRVRATETQYF

v_call: TRBV21-1
clone_size: NA
d_call: NA
j_call: TRBJ2-7
cdr3_nt: TGTGCCAGCAGCAAAGACTTAGCGGGAGGAACAACCTACGAGCAGTACTTC
cdr3_aa: CASSKDLAGGTTYEQYF

v_call: TRBV7-7
clone_size: NA
d_call: TRBD2
j_call: TRBJ2-1
cdr3_nt: TGTGCCAGCAGCCCCGGGGGGGGTGGCAATGAGCAGTTCTTC
cdr3_aa: CASSPGGGGNEQFF

v_call: TRBV5-4
clone_size: NA
d_call: TRBD2
j_call: TRBJ2-5
cdr3_nt: TGTGCCAGCAGCAGCCCAATAGCGGGAGGGGAAGAGACCCAGTACTTC
cdr3_aa: CASSSPIAGGEETQYF

v_call: TRBV5-1
clone_size: NA
d_call: TRBD2
j_call: TRBJ2-7
cdr3_nt: TGCGCCAGCAGCATCCTTAGCGGGACCTCCTACGAGCAGTACTTC
cdr3_aa: CASSILSGTSYEQYF

v_call: TRBV5-1
clone_size: NA
d_call: TRBD2
j_call: TRBJ2-7
cdr3_nt: TGCGCCACCCGTGCTGGGACTAGCAACGAGCAGTACTTC
cdr3_aa: CATRAGTSNEQYF

v_call: TRBV6-4
clone_size: once
d_call: NA
j_call: TRBJ2-6
cdr3_nt: TGTGCCAGGGTCCGAGGACAGCCTTACTCTGGGGCCAACGTCCTGACTTTC
cdr3_aa: CARVRGQPYSGANVLTF

v_call: TRBV9
clone_size: NA
d_call: TRBD1
j_call: TRBJ1-4
cdr3_nt: TGTGCCAGCAGCCCGAGAGGGGGACAGGGTGGAGAAAAACTGTTTTTT
cdr3_aa: CASSPRGGQGGEKLFF

v_call: TRBV9
clone_size: NA
d_call: NA
j_call: TRBJ1-2
cdr3_nt: TGTGCCAGCAGCGTCAGTACAGGTTTGGGTCATGGCTACACCTTC
cdr3_aa: CASSVSTGLGHGYTF

v_call: TRBV30
clone_size: NA
d_call: TRBD1
j_call: TRBJ1-5
cdr3_nt: TGTGCCTGGAGAAAAGGGACAGGGAATCAGCCCCAGCATTTT
cdr3_aa: CAWRKGTGNQPQHF

v_call: TRBV18
clone_size: NA
d_call: NA
j_call: TRBJ1-3
cdr3_nt: TGTGCCAGCTCACCACAGCGGGATTCGAGCGGAAACACCATATATTTT
cdr3_aa: CASSPQRDSSGNTIYF

v_call: TRBV5-6
clone_size: NA
d_call: NA
j_call: TRBJ2-1
cdr3_nt: TGTGCCAGCAGCTTGGGGGAGGTTAGACTTTCCGGGGATGAGCAGTTCTTC
cdr3_aa: CASSLGEVRLSGDEQFF

v_call: TRBV30
clone_size: NA
d_call: TRBD2
j_call: TRBJ2-3
cdr3_nt: TGTGCCTGGAATCTAGCGGGAGGGCCTCAAGATACGCAGTATTTT
cdr3_aa: CAWNLAGGPQDTQYF

v_call: TRBV27
clone_size: NA
d_call: NA
j_call: TRBJ2-7
cdr3_nt: TGTGCCAGCAGCCTGGGGGGGCTGAACGAGCAGTACTTC
cdr3_aa: CASSLGGLNEQYF

v_call: TRBV29-1
clone_size: NA
d_call: NA
j_call: TRBJ2-5
cdr3_nt: TGCAGCGTTGAAGGCCGGACACAGGGTCAGGAGACCCAGTACTTC
cdr3_aa: CSVEGRTQGQETQYF

v_call: TRBV19
clone_size: NA
d_call: TRBD1
j_call: TRBJ1-2
cdr3_nt: TGTGCCAGTAGCCAACAGGGGCAGCCTAAGCCGGTAGGCTATGGCTACACCTTC
cdr3_aa: CASSQQGQPKPVGYGYTF

v_call: TRBV18
clone_size: NA
d_call: NA
j_call: TRBJ2-1
cdr3_nt: TGTGCCAGCTCACCACCGCCGGGACTGGGGAGAAATGAGCAGTTCTTC
cdr3_aa: CASSPPPGLGRNEQFF

v_call: TRBV6-6
clone_size: once
d_call: TRBD1
j_call: TRBJ2-2
cdr3_nt: TGTGCCAGGGGGGTACGGGACAGGGTAACCGGGGAGCTGTTTTTT
cdr3_aa: CARGVRDRVTGELFF

v_call: TRBV27
clone_size: NA
d_call: TRBD1
j_call: TRBJ1-5
cdr3_nt: TGTGCCAGCAGTAAGGGACAGGGTGTTCAGCCCCAGCATTTT
cdr3_aa: CASSKGQGVQPQHF

v_call: TRBV10-3
clone_size: NA
d_call: NA
j_call: TRBJ2-7
cdr3_nt: TGTGCCATCAGTACCGGTTACGGCGGCGAGCAGTACTTC
cdr3_aa: CAISTGYGGEQYF

v_call: TRBV19
clone_size: NA
d_call: TRBD1
j_call: TRBJ1-3
cdr3_nt: TGTGCCAGTAATCAACCGGGACAGGCCTCTGGAAACACCATATATTTT
cdr3_aa: CASNQPGQASGNTIYF

v_call: TRBV9
clone_size: NA
d_call: TRBD2
j_call: TRBJ2-2
cdr3_nt: TGTGCCAGCAGTCCTTTACTAGCGGTGAACACCGGGGAGCTGTTTTTT
cdr3_aa: CASSPLLAVNTGELFF